This record covers a single T cell receptor beta chain. Its specificity is unknown. TCRdb's table, derived via immunoSEQ multiplex PCR, lists solely in-frame clones and lacks some. Of about 140,000 clones listed, roughly 92% are singletons. The data derive from a study of T cell responses to AZD1222 COVID-19 vaccine. General observations from the study: The donor cohort was predominantly white British with a female majority, and clonal diversity may have been underestimated. Repertoire sampling occurred only after the peak T cell response. Epitopes outside B.1.351 and B.1.1.7 mutated regions reportedly drew nearly half of spike TCRs.

Germline V CDR1 and CDR2: MGHRA, YSYEKL. J gave up 3 bases and V 0 bases, and 8 bases lay outside the gene matches. The CDR3 extends over 18 amino acids. The chain joins TRBV4-1 to TRBJ1-2, with 12 bases fitting TRBD1. The sample was peripheral blood, taken on day 0 of AZD1222 vaccination. The receptor's source is an adult in good health. CDR3 sequence (DNA): TGCGCCAGCAGCCAAGATATGGGGACAGGGGGCGTCGACTATGGCTACACCTTC. This gives the protein CASSQDMGTGGVDYGYTF.